This record looks at one TCR beta chain sequence and its context. Its specificity is not known. The multiple sclerosis control cohort comprised treatment-naive individuals presenting with stable or active relapsing-remitting disease. TEMRA cells were FACS-enriched and CD8+ and CD4+ T cells negatively isolated. V lost 5 bases, J lost 3 bases, and 9 bases stayed unmatched. This CDR3 is 15 amino acids long. Germline CDR1 DFQATT, CDR2 SNEGSKA (reference sequence). The data were taken from a study of CD8 T cells in Susac syndrome. Study-level points and caveats: Acknowledgment was made by the study that its TCR sequencing and HLA analysis involved a relatively small number of individuals.

Random hexamers primed reverse transcription of about 0.5 to 1 ug RNA. The immunoSEQ assay covered 54 Vbeta and 13 Jbeta segments for CDR3. MiXCR, applied by TCRdb to the immunoSEQ multiplex PCR reads, yields one record per CDR3 protein. In the table there are some 120,000 distinct CDR3 sequences, 90% to 95% of which are singletons. The genes are TRBV20-1 and TRBJ2-1; TRBD2 matches 8 bases. This receptor was taken from a human donor with multiple sclerosis. Sequencing input: CD4+ T cells from PBMCs. The CDR3 spells CSAGAAGAIYNEQFF. CDR3 coding DNA: TGCAGTGCTGGTGCAGCGGGGGCTATCTACAATGAGCAGTTCTTC.